A selection of T cell receptor beta chains follows, all from one sample in a study of cytomegalovirus exposure and HLA in healthy donors. Produced via immunoSEQ multiplex PCR; TCRdb's table is partial and in-frame only. The sample lists 84,000 or so clones; around 74% were seen once. The sample comprised PBMCs. The receptors originated from a boy aged 10-17 years in good health and CMV-seronegative. Both conserved end residues are part of each CDR3. Each record gives: CDR3 protein, CDR3 DNA, CDR3 length, clone size, J gene, V gene, D gene. D genes are given only for firm matches. The size entry is marked missing in some rows and otherwise reads once, few, many or a size class.

cdr3_aa: CASRDSSEQPQHF; cdr3_nt: TGTGCCAGCAGAGACAGCTCGGAACAGCCCCAGCATTTT; cdr3_length: 13; clone_size: -; j_call: TRBJ1-5; v_call: TRBV28; d_call: -
cdr3_aa: CASSFPVGGGAGGYTF; cdr3_nt: TGTGCCAGCAGTTTTCCCGTCGGGGGGGGCGCGGGGGGCTACACCTTC; cdr3_length: 16; clone_size: -; j_call: TRBJ1-2; v_call: TRBV28; d_call: -
cdr3_aa: CASSQRTGGDNGELFF; cdr3_nt: TGTGCCAGCAGCCAGCGGACAGGGGGCGACAACGGGGAGCTGTTTTTT; cdr3_length: 16; clone_size: -; j_call: TRBJ2-2; v_call: TRBV5-4; d_call: TRBD1
cdr3_aa: CASSIDTGNTEAFF; cdr3_nt: TGTGCCAGTAGTATCGACACCGGGAACACTGAAGCTTTCTTT; cdr3_length: 14; clone_size: few; j_call: TRBJ1-1; v_call: TRBV19; d_call: -
cdr3_aa: CASSSRTGDPEAFF; cdr3_nt: TGTGCCAGCAGTTCCCGGACAGGCGATCCTGAAGCTTTCTTT; cdr3_length: 14; clone_size: -; j_call: TRBJ1-1; v_call: TRBV28; d_call: TRBD1
cdr3_aa: CASSYSGAGGTEAFF; cdr3_nt: TGTGCCAGCAGTTACTCGGGGGCAGGCGGAACTGAAGCTTTCTTT; cdr3_length: 15; clone_size: -; j_call: TRBJ1-1; v_call: TRBV6-5; d_call: -
cdr3_aa: CAWRGRRGNNQPQHF; cdr3_nt: TGTGCCTGGAGAGGTCGGCGGGGGAACAATCAGCCCCAGCATTTT; cdr3_length: 15; clone_size: once; j_call: TRBJ1-5; v_call: TRBV30; d_call: -
cdr3_aa: CASRGTGVGNQPQHF; cdr3_nt: TGTGCCAGCAGAGGGACAGGGGTGGGCAATCAGCCCCAGCATTTT; cdr3_length: 15; clone_size: -; j_call: TRBJ1-5; v_call: TRBV6-5; d_call: TRBD1
cdr3_aa: CASSFDGTGSYEQYF; cdr3_nt: TGTGCCAGCAGCTTCGACGGGACAGGGTCCTACGAGCAGTACTTC; cdr3_length: 15; clone_size: few; j_call: TRBJ2-7; v_call: TRBV7-9; d_call: TRBD1
cdr3_aa: CASSLDQGRLYTF; cdr3_nt: TGTGCCAGCAGCTTAGACCAGGGGAGATTGTACACCTTC; cdr3_length: 13; clone_size: -; j_call: TRBJ1-2; v_call: TRBV7-2; d_call: -
cdr3_aa: CSHGTGGTYNEQFF; cdr3_nt: TGTTCTCATGGGACTGGCGGGACCTACAATGAGCAGTTCTTC; cdr3_length: 14; clone_size: once; j_call: TRBJ2-1; v_call: TRBV29-1; d_call: -
cdr3_aa: CASMQGGNQPQHF; cdr3_nt: TGTGCCAGCATGCAGGGAGGTAATCAGCCCCAGCATTTT; cdr3_length: 13; clone_size: -; j_call: TRBJ1-5; v_call: TRBV6-1; d_call: -
cdr3_aa: CASSQTQGAEQFF; cdr3_nt: TGCGCCAGCAGCCAAACTCAGGGGGCTGAGCAGTTCTTC; cdr3_length: 13; clone_size: -; j_call: TRBJ2-1; v_call: TRBV4-3; d_call: TRBD1
cdr3_aa: CASPSPLKCGQYNEQFF; cdr3_nt: TGCGCCAGCCCGTCCCCCCTAAAATGCGGACAGTACAATGAGCAGTTCTTC; cdr3_length: 17; clone_size: -; j_call: TRBJ2-1; v_call: TRBV23-1; d_call: -
cdr3_aa: CASSESRYNEKLFF; cdr3_nt: TGTGCCAGCAGTGAATCCAGGTATAATGAAAAACTGTTTTTT; cdr3_length: 14; clone_size: -; j_call: TRBJ1-4; v_call: TRBV6-1; d_call: -